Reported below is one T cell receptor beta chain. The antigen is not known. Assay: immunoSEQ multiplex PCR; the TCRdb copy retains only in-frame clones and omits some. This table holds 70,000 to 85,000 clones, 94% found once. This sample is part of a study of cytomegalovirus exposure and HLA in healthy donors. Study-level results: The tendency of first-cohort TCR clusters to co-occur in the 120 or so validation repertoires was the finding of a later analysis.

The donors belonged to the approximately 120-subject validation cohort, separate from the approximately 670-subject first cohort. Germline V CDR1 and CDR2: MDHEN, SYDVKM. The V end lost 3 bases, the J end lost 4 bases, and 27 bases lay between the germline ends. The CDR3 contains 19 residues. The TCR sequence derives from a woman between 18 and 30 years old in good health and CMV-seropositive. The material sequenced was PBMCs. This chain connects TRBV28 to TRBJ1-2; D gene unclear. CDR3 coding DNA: TGTGCCAGCAGTTTGGTTGTCTCCAGCCGGGATGGACGGACCTATGGCTACACCTTC. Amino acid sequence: CASSLVVSSRDGRTYGYTF.